Presented here are 25 T cell receptor beta chains from one specimen sequenced in a study of blood T cell repertoires in COVID-19. This table comes from immunoSEQ multiplex PCR, and its TCRdb copy is limited to in-frame clones, with some not included. The sample shows approximately 210,000 clones, about 90% of them seen only once. The sequenced material came from peripheral blood. The receptors stem from a man aged 18 to 29 with active or convalescent COVID-19.

Written as DNA, the CDR3 is TGTGCCAGCAGCCCAACGGTCAGCGCTACCATTTTCTTC. Translating gives CASSPTVSATIFF. The chain employs TRBV7-3 and TRBJ2-1; the D is unclear. Trimming cost V 5 bases and J 16 bases, with 21 bases left between them. This CDR3 has 13 amino acids. Germline-derived CDR1 and CDR2 are SGHTA and FQGTGA.

The V call is TRBV6-4, the J call TRBJ2-1, with 11 bases aligning to TRBD2. From germline, CDR1 is MRHNA and CDR2 SNTAGT. This CDR3 is 19 amino acids long. J gave up 0 bases and V 2 bases, and 9 bases lay outside the gene matches. The CDR3 coding sequence is TGTGCCAGCAGTGACGGAAGACTAGCGGGACCAAGCTCCTACAATGAGCAGTTCTTC. Its translation is CASSDGRLAGPSSYNEQFF.

The chain couples TRBV2 to TRBJ1-2; 7 bases are shared with TRBD1. Germline CDR1 SNHLY, CDR2 FYNNEI. The CDR3 runs to 12 residues. The J segment lost 4 bases and the V segment lost 7 bases, leaving 3 bases of the junction unmatched. The CDR3 nucleotides are TGTGCCAGCAAGGGACAGTTCTATGGCTACACCTTC. It specifies CASKGQFYGYTF.

This chain uses TRBV3-1 (or the pseudogene TRBV3-2) with TRBJ2-7, with 7 nucleotides matching TRBD1. Germline CDR1 and CDR2: LGHDT and YNNKEL (reference sequence). The CDR3 runs 13 residues. With V trimmed by 4 bases and J by 6 bases, 6 bases remained unmatched. The chain's CDR3 is CASSPLDRLEQYF. DNA of the CDR3: TGTGCCAGCAGCCCCCTGGACAGGCTCGAGCAGTACTTC.

V usage is TRBV6-1 and J usage is TRBJ1-2; no clear D gene. Trimming stripped 0 bases from V and 8 bases from J, with 10 bases between. CDR3 length: 13 residues. Germline values: CDR1 MNHNS, CDR2 SASEGT. The CDR3 nucleotides are TGTGCCAGCAGTGAAGCGATTGGAGCAGGCTACACCTTC. Amino acids: CASSEAIGAGYTF.

This chain links TRBV7-2 with TRBJ2-7; 9 positions match TRBD1. Germline CDR1 SGHTA, CDR2 FQGNSA. CDR3 length: 14 amino acids. Trimming at V came to 0 bases and at J to 3 bases, leaving 0 bases not matched to a gene. In nucleotides, the CDR3 is TGTGCCAGCAGCTTAGCGGGACAGGGCTACGAGCAGTACTTC. Protein sequence: CASSLAGQGYEQYF.

The chain has TRBV24-1 and TRBJ2-2; 13 bases match TRBD2. The CDR3 covers 19 residues. From germline, CDR1 is KGHDR and CDR2 SFDVKD. Unmatched junction bases numbered 9, after V lost 3 bases and J lost 3 bases. The DNA for the CDR3 is TGTGCCACCAGTGATCGCAGGACTAGCGGGAGAAATGACACCGGGGAGCTGTTTTTT. Translation gives CATSDRRTSGRNDTGELFF.

A single count supports this clone. This chain joins TRBV25-1 and TRBJ2-1; TRBD2 matches at 9 bases. The junction had 13 bases not matched to a gene; V was cut back by 4 bases and J by 6 bases. The length of the CDR3 is 17 residues. CDR1 and CDR2 from the germline V gene are MGHDK and SYGVNS. CDR3 amino acids: CASSVTKGIAGVNEQFF. Here the CDR3 DNA reads TGTGCCAGCAGTGTAACCAAGGGGATAGCGGGAGTCAATGAGCAGTTCTTC.

The rearrangement links TRBV5-1 to TRBJ2-7, with D tentatively TRBD1 (5 bases). CDR3 size: 13 residues. Germline lookup yields CDR1 SGHRS and CDR2 YFSETQ. Trimming removed 1 base at V and 1 base at J, with 6 bases between. The CDR3 DNA reads as TGCGCCAGCAGCTTGACAGGTTCCTACGAGCAGTACTTC. This gives the protein CASSLTGSYEQYF.

The sample holds a few counts of this clone. The chain has TRBV11-1 and TRBJ2-7; possibly TRBD1 for D (5 bases). From germline, CDR1 is SGHAT and CDR2 FQDESV (reference sequence). CDR3 size: 13 residues. Trimming cost V 2 bases and J 1 base, with 6 bases left between them. The CDR3 protein is CASSLQGSYEQYF. The CDR3 coding sequence is TGTGCCAGCAGCTTACAGGGTTCCTACGAGCAGTACTTC. The full variable domain, rest sourced from reference TRBV11-1 and TRBJ2-7, is EAEVAQSPRYKITEKSQAVAFWCDPISGHATLYWYRQILGQGPELLVQFQDESVVDDSQLPKDRFSAERLKGVDSTLKIQPAELGDSAMYLCASSLQGSYEQYFGPGTRLTVT.

The genes are TRBV10-3 and TRBJ2-3; D not certain. Trimming cost V 3 bases and J 4 bases, with 11 bases left between them. CDR1 is ENHRY, CDR2 SYGVKD, per germline. This CDR3 is 14 amino acids long. As DNA, the CDR3 is TGTGCCATCAGTGAACGTGGAGTACCAGATACGCAGTATTTT. This translates into CAISERGVPDTQYF.

The CDR3 sequence is CASSGHNTGELFF. CDR3 DNA: TGTGCCAGCAGCGGCCATAACACCGGGGAGCTGTTTTTT. The chain carries TRBV7-9 and TRBJ2-2; D unresolved. Per germline, CDR1 SEHNR and CDR2 FQNEAQ (reference sequence). Trimming removed 5 bases from V and 2 bases from J, with 6 bases in between. This CDR3 spans 13 amino acids.

This rearrangement joins TRBV10-3 to TRBJ2-7; possible D gene TRBD1, 6 bases. CDR3 length: 14 amino acids. V lost 6 bases and J lost 3, with 15 bases in between. CDR1 and CDR2 from the germline V gene are ENHRY and SYGVKD. The DNA of the CDR3 is TGTGCCATCAGGCCTAGGGACACGAGCTACGAGCAGTACTTC. This gives the protein CAIRPRDTSYEQYF.

CDR3 DNA sequence: TGTGCCTGGAGTGCGGATAGCGGGGACTACAATGAGCAGTTCTTC. This gives the protein CAWSADSGDYNEQFF. The chain employs TRBV30 and TRBJ2-1; 8 bases agree with TRBD2. Germline trimming cut 1 base from V and 3 bases from J; bases unmatched to any gene: 5. CDR1 and CDR2 from the germline V gene are GTSNPN and SVGIG (reference sequence). The CDR3 has 15 amino acids.

The chain couples TRBV19 to TRBJ1-1; perhaps TRBD1 as D (6 bases). The germline V gene has CDR1 LNHDA and CDR2 SQIVND (reference sequence). This CDR3 has 16 residues. The ends were cut back, 5 bases at V and 3 bases at J, with 19 bases in the middle. The DNA for the CDR3 is TGTGCCAGTAGTTATCGGGGCGGGGGCGCGGACACTGAAGCTTTCTTT. It specifies CASSYRGGGADTEAFF. Complete variable domain (other parts from reference TRBV19 and TRBJ1-1): DGGITQSPKYLFRKEGQNVTLSCEQNLNHDAMYWYRQDPGQGLRLIYYSQIVNDFQKGDIAEGYSVSREKKESFPLTVTSAQKNPTAFYLCASSYRGGGADTEAFFGQGTRLTVV.

This chain uses TRBV5-1 with TRBJ2-7; 9 nucleotides agree with TRBD1. The CDR3 sequence is 14 residues long. Germline V lookup: CDR1 SGHRS, CDR2 YFSETQ. Trimming cost V 6 bases and J 3 bases; bases outside gene matches: 7. The CDR3 sequence is CASNPGTGNYEQYF. The CDR3 coding sequence is TGCGCCAGCAACCCGGGGACAGGGAACTACGAGCAGTACTTC.

The CDR3 spells CASSLAEETQYF. In DNA, the CDR3 is TGTGCCAGCAGCTTAGCGGAAGAGACCCAGTACTTC. The chain has TRBV11-2 and TRBJ2-5; D gene unclear. The V end lost 1 base, the J end lost 3 bases, and 3 bases lay between the germline ends. Germline V gene sequence: CDR1 SGHAT, CDR2 FQNNGV. The CDR3 is made up of 12 amino acids.

The chain uses TRBV14 and TRBJ2-7, with D maybe TRBD1 (6 bases). V was clipped by 4 bases and J by 3 bases, with 7 bases between them. This CDR3 contains 12 residues. Looked up from germline, CDR1 is SGHDN and CDR2 is FVKESK. The CDR3 here is CASSPQGYEQYF. Here the CDR3 DNA reads TGTGCCAGCAGCCCACAGGGCTACGAGCAGTACTTC.

The V gene is TRBV5-1, the J gene TRBJ2-3; TRBD2 matches at 9 bases. Germline-derived CDR1 and CDR2 are SGHRS and YFSETQ. Trimming took 1 base from V and 4 from J; bases not matched to a gene: 4. This CDR3 contains 15 residues. The CDR3, as DNA: TGCGCCAGCAGCTTGACTAGCGGGTCTGCAGATACGCAGTATTTT. It is translated as CASSLTSGSADTQYF.

This clone was seen more than once but under ten times. The sample has other DNA sequences that encode this CDR3 too. V is TRBV5-1 and J is TRBJ2-1; possible D gene TRBD2, 5 bases. Trimming pared 2 bases from V and 8 bases from J, leaving 5 bases between. Germline loops: CDR1 SGHRS, CDR2 YFSETQ. The CDR3 has 11 amino acids. The CDR3 coding sequence is TGCGCCAGCAGCTTAGCGGATGAGCAGTTCTTC. Translation gives CASSLADEQFF.

V is TRBV7-9 and J is TRBJ1-2, with TRBD1 matching 8 bases. The CDR3 sequence is 15 residues long. The J segment lost 4 bases and the V segment lost 1 base, leaving 5 bases of the junction unmatched. Germline values: CDR1 SEHNR, CDR2 FQNEAQ (reference sequence). CDR3 loop: CASSLGSDRVYGYTF. For the CDR3, the DNA is TGTGCCAGCAGCTTAGGCTCGGACAGGGTCTATGGCTACACCTTC.

This clone was observed once. The chain uses TRBV11-3 and TRBJ2-2; 8 positions match TRBD1. There are 14 residues in the CDR3. With 6 bases clipped from V and 4 bases from J, the junction kept 4 bases outside the gene matches. Germline loops: CDR1 SGHNT, CDR2 YENEEA. CDR3 sequence (DNA): TGTGCCAGCAGTCAGGGGGCCGCCACCGGGGAGCTGTTTTTT. Translated: CASSQGAATGELFF.

DNA of the CDR3: TGTGCCAGCAGCGGGATGAGCGGGAGTGCTAGCACAGATACGCAGTATTTT. It specifies CASSGMSGSASTDTQYF. The chain employs TRBV14 and TRBJ2-3; 8 nucleotides line up with TRBD2. Germline assignment: CDR1 SGHDN and CDR2 FVKESK. This CDR3 comprises 17 residues. The V and J ends lost 5 bases and 0 bases, in that order; junction bases with no gene match: 10.

CDR3 sequence: CASSLAGANRQETQYF. The CDR3 DNA reads as TGCGCCAGCAGCTTGGCAGGGGCGAACCGACAAGAGACCCAGTACTTC. The rearrangement uses TRBV5-1 and TRBJ2-5; D is possibly TRBD1 (6 bases). Per the germline V gene, CDR1 is SGHRS and CDR2 is YFSETQ. The CDR3 spans 16 residues. Trimming removed 0 bases from V and 2 bases from J, with 14 bases in between.

The V and J genes are TRBV3-1 (or the pseudogene TRBV3-2) and TRBJ1-5; D gene unclear. The CDR3 runs to 14 residues. V dropped 4 bases and J dropped 2 bases, with 9 bases sitting between them. Germline CDR1 is LGHDT and CDR2 is YNNKEL (reference sequence). The CDR3 sequence is CASSPRSGNQPQHF. CDR3 DNA sequence: TGTGCCAGCAGCCCCCGTTCGGGCAATCAGCCCCAGCATTTT.